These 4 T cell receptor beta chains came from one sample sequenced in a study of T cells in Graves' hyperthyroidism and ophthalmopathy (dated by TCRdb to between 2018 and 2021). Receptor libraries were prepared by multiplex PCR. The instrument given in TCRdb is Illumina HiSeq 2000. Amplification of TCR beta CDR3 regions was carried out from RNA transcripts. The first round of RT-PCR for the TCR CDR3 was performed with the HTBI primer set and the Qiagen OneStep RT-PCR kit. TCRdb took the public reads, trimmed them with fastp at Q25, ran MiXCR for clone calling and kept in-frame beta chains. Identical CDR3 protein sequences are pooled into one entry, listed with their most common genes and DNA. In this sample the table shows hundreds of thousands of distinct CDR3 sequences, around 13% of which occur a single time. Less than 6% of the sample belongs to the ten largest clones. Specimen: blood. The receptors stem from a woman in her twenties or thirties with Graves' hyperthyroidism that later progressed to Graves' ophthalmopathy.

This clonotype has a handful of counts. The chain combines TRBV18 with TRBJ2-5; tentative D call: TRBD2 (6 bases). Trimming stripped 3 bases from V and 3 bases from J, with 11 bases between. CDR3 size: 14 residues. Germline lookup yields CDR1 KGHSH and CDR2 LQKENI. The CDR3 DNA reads TGTGCCAGCTCACCTCCGCGGGGAGAAGAGACCCAGTACTTC. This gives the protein CASSPPRGEETQYF. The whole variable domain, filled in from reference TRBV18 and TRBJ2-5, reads NAGVMQNPRHLVRRRGQEARLRCSPMKGHSHVYWYRQLPEEGLKFMVYLQKENIIDESGMPKERFSAEFPKEGPSILRIQQVVRGDSAAYFCASSPPRGEETQYFGPGTRLLVL.

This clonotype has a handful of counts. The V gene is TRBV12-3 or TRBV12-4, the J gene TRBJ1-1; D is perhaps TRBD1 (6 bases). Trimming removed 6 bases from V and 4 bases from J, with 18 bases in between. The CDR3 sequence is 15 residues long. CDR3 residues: CASRTRGLGATEAFF. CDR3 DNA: TGTGCCAGCAGAACCCGGGGATTGGGGGCCACTGAAGCTTTCTTT.

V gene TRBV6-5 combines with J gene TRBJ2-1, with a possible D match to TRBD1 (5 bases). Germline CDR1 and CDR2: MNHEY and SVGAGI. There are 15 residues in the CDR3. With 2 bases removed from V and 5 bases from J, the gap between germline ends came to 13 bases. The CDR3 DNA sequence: TGTGCCAGCAGTTACGTCCAGATAGGGGACAATGAGCAGTTCTTC. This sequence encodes CASSYVQIGDNEQFF.

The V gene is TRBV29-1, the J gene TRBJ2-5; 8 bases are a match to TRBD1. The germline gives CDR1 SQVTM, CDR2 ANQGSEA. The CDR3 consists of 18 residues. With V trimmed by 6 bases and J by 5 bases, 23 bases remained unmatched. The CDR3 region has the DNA TGCAGCGTGCGACCGGGACAGGCCTTGATCGAAAGACGCGAGACCCAGTACTTC. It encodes CSVRPGQALIERRETQYF.